These 11 T cell receptor beta chains share one sample of origin, sequenced in a study of blood T cells in healthy people across ages. Through a sample-barcoded 5' primer and a J-beta primer mix, a second PCR was run for roughly 7 to 11 cycles. TCRdb itself ran the 5' RACE reads through MiXCR, one entry per CDR3 protein. The repertoire holds 650,000 to 800,000 distinct CDR3 sequences, with roughly 44% as singletons. Sequences were obtained from blood. All receptors come from a man aged 60 to 75 in good health.

The rearrangement links TRBV2 to TRBJ2-7, with D hard to call. V dropped 1 base and J dropped 3 bases, with 10 bases sitting between them. Germline V gives CDR1 SNHLY, CDR2 FYNNEI. CDR3 size: 14 residues. The CDR3 DNA follows: TGTGCCAGCAGTGAAGTAATTACGGTCTACGAGCAGTACTTC. This gives the protein CASSEVITVYEQYF.

The chain is built from TRBV6-5 and TRBJ2-7, with 10 bases fitting TRBD1. V lost 2 bases and J lost 0; bases outside the gene matches: 1. Germline V CDR1 and CDR2: MNHEY, SVGAGI. This CDR3 is 15 amino acids long. CDR3 nucleotide sequence: TGTGCCAGCAGTTACGGACAGGGGGGCTCCTACGAGCAGTACTTC. Translation gives CASSYGQGGSYEQYF.

There are a few counts of this clonotype. The CDR3 region has the DNA TGTGCCAGCAGCCTCTCGACAGGGGGCATCGCTGAAGCTTTCTTT. Translating it yields CASSLSTGGIAEAFF. V gene TRBV3-1 combines with J gene TRBJ1-1; the match to TRBD1 covers 10 bases. In germline, CDR1 is LGHDT, CDR2 YNNKEL (reference sequence). The CDR3 length is 15 residues. After removal of 4 bases from V and 6 bases from J, the junction contained 8 bases not matched to a gene.

The rearrangement joins TRBV4-3 to TRBJ2-5, with TRBD2 matching over 10 bases. Trimming took 5 bases from V and 3 from J; bases not matched to a gene: 3. The CDR3 sequence is 14 residues long. From germline, CDR1 is LGHNA and CDR2 YSLEER. DNA of the CDR3: TGCGCCAGCAGCGAGCGGGGGGGAGAAGAGACCCAGTACTTC. Translating it yields CASSERGGEETQYF.

The rearrangement joins TRBV29-1 to TRBJ2-5; no clear D. V lost 6 bases and J 11 bases, leaving 16 bases between the germline ends. CDR1 and CDR2 from the germline V gene are SQVTM and ANQGSEA. The CDR3 runs 11 residues. CDR3 sequence reads: CSVQPYNEQYF. The CDR3 DNA is TGCAGCGTCCAACCGTACAATGAGCAGTACTTC.

In its sample, this clonotype was seen a few times. V and J are TRBV7-2 and TRBJ2-5; 11 bases are shared with TRBD2. Losses at the gene ends were 3 bases for V and 1 base for J; bases not matched to a gene: 7. This CDR3 region has 17 residues. CDR1 SGHTA and CDR2 FQGNSA come from the germline V gene. CDR3 DNA: TGTGCCAGCAGCTTCTTCTCTAGCGGGGGGATCCAAGAGACCCAGTACTTC. This gives the protein CASSFFSSGGIQETQYF.

The rearrangement joins TRBV7-9 to TRBJ2-7, with TRBD1 identical over 9 bases. CDR1 is SEHNR and CDR2 is FQNEAQ in the germline V gene (reference sequence). The CDR3 is 15 amino acids. The V segment lost 4 bases and the J segment 3 bases; nucleotides outside the gene matches: 7. The CDR3 DNA is TGTGCCAGCAGCTGGGACAGGGAGGGGTTCTACGAGCAGTACTTC. Encoded protein: CASSWDREGFYEQYF.

This clonotype came up once. This chain uses TRBV7-9 with TRBJ1-4; 9 bases map to TRBD1. J was trimmed by 8 bases and V by 0 bases; bases with no gene match: 7. The CDR3 extends over 16 amino acids. Germline CDR1 reads SEHNR; CDR2 reads FQNEAQ (reference sequence). CDR3: CASSLAPGQGDEKLFF. The CDR3, as DNA: TGTGCCAGCAGCTTAGCGCCGGGACAGGGAGACGAAAAACTGTTTTTT.

This clonotype has only a few counts. The genes are TRBV28 and TRBJ2-7; D possibly uses TRBD1 or TRBD2 (5 bases each). V was pared by 5 bases and J by 3 bases, with 17 bases between. This CDR3 spans 15 amino acids. Germline V lookup: CDR1 MDHEN, CDR2 SYDVKM. CDR3 DNA: TGTGCCAGCAGTGGCCCAGGTGGGGGTGACTACGAGCAGTACTTC. Encoded protein: CASSGPGGGDYEQYF.

This clonotype was counted only a few times. The gene calls are TRBV20-1 and TRBJ2-3, with 12 bases that match TRBD2. Germline values: CDR1 DFQATT, CDR2 SNEGSKA (reference sequence). The V gene end was trimmed by 4 bases and the J gene end by 4 bases; junction bases not matched to a gene: 6. The length of the CDR3 is 15 residues. Here the CDR3 reads CSAKRLAGVADTQYF. The CDR3 nucleotides read TGCAGTGCTAAACGACTAGCGGGGGTCGCAGATACGCAGTATTTT.

This clonotype has a handful of counts. V and J are TRBV7-2 and TRBJ2-5; D is unclear. The CDR3 spans 14 residues. The V gene's germline CDR1 is SGHTA and CDR2 FQGNSA. The CDR3 coding sequence is TGTGCTGTGGGGATCTACGGGCTAGAAGAGACCCAGTACTTC. This translates into CAVGIYGLEETQYF.